This T cell receptor beta chain was identified in a study of T cells in Graves' hyperthyroidism and ophthalmopathy. Stable disease denoted Graves' hyperthyroidism without ophthalmopathy progression within 18 months. Using RNA transcripts as the source, TCR beta CDR3 regions were amplified. The HTBI primer set drove a first-round RT-PCR of the TCR CDR3. TCRdb reprocessed the multiplex PCR reads with MiXCR, giving one entry per CDR3 protein. The sample carries hundreds of thousands of distinct CDR3 sequences, roughly 37% recorded once. The CDR3 consists of 14 residues. Trimming took off 0 bases at V and 3 bases at J, with 8 bases between the two ends. CDR1 is LGHDT and CDR2 is YNNKEL in the germline V gene (reference sequence).

The rearrangement joins TRBV3-1 to TRBJ1-2; no clear D. This TCR was recovered from a man aged 18-30 years with Graves' hyperthyroidism. Material for sequencing was blood. The CDR3 spells CASSQELGYYGYTF. The CDR3 bases are TGTGCCAGCAGCCAAGAATTAGGGTACTATGGCTACACCTTC.